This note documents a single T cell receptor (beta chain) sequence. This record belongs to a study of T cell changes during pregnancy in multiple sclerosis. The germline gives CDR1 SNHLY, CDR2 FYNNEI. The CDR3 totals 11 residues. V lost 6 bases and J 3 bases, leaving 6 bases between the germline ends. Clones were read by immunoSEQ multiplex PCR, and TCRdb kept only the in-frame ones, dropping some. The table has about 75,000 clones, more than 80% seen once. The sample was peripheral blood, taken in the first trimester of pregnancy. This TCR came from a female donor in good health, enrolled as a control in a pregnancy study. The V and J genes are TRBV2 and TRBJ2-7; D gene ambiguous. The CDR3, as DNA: TGTGCCAGCAGGGCCCACTACGAGCAGTACTTC. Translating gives CASRAHYEQYF. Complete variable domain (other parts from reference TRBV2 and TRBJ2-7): EPEVTQTPSHQVTQMGQEVILRCVPISNHLYFYWYRQILGQKVEFLVSFYNNEISEKSEIFDDQFSVERPDGSNFTLKIRSTKLEDSAMYFCASRAHYEQYFGPGTRLTVT.